This is a list of T cell receptor beta chains from one sample in a study of cytomegalovirus exposure and HLA in healthy donors. Assay: immunoSEQ multiplex PCR; the TCRdb copy retains only in-frame clones and omits some. There are some 200,000 clones in the sample; more than 65% occur only once, and 1.5% to 2% lies in the top ten. Source material: PBMCs. All receptors come from a woman in her twenties or thirties in good health and CMV-seronegative. Both conserved end residues are part of each CDR3. Fields, in order: V gene, clone size, J gene, D gene, CDR3 DNA, CDR3 protein. A D gene is named only where the DNA matches it firmly. Clone size is not always given. Where it is, it says once, few, many or a class for expanded clones.

TRBV19	NA	TRBJ1-4	TRBD1	TGTGCCAGTAGTAGGAGGGACAGATCAACTAATGAAAAACTGTTTTTT	CASSRRDRSTNEKLFF
TRBV25-1	NA	TRBJ1-5	TRBD1	TGTGCCAGCAGTGAGGGGACAGGGAGAGGGGGGGCCCAGCATTTT	CASSEGTGRGGAQHF
TRBV25-1	NA	TRBJ1-2	NA	TGTGCCAGCAGTGAAGGGGCGCAGGGTGGCTACACCTTC	CASSEGAQGGYTF
TRBV6-1	NA	TRBJ2-7	TRBD1	TGTGCCAGCACCGGACAGGGATATTACGAGCAGTACTTC	CASTGQGYYEQYF
TRBV7-3	NA	TRBJ2-1	NA	TGTGCCAGCAGCTTAATTCCAGCGGGTGAGCAGTTCTTC	CASSLIPAGEQFF
TRBV7-2	NA	TRBJ2-3	NA	TGTGCCAGCAGCTTGAGACTAAGCACAGATACGCAGTATTTT	CASSLRLSTDTQYF
TRBV9	NA	TRBJ2-3	TRBD1	TGTGCCAGCAGCGTTCGCTGGACAGGGGAGCAGGCAGATACGCAGTATTTT	CASSVRWTGEQADTQYF
TRBV5-1	NA	TRBJ2-7	NA	TGCGCCAGCAGCTTGGCCTTGAGGGGGATGACTTCCTACGAGCAGTACTTC	CASSLALRGMTSYEQYF
TRBV5-1	once	TRBJ2-1	TRBD2	TGCGCCAGCAGCCCTCGACTAGCGGGCGCCTACAATGAGCAGTTCTTC	CASSPRLAGAYNEQFF
TRBV28	once	TRBJ2-7	TRBD1	TGTGCCAGCAGCCTCAGCGGACAGGGGGCTTACGAGCAGTACTTC	CASSLSGQGAYEQYF
TRBV19	NA	TRBJ1-1	NA	TGTGCCAGTAGTACCCTCCAGGGGACTGAAGCTTTCTTT	CASSTLQGTEAFF
TRBV5-6	NA	TRBJ2-1	TRBD2	TGTGCCAGCAGCTTTAACCTAGCGGGGGGACCATACAATGAGCAGTTCTTC	CASSFNLAGGPYNEQFF
TRBV7-2	NA	TRBJ2-3	NA	TGTGCCAGCAGCTTCGGGGGGCGCGCAGATACGCAGTATTTT	CASSFGGRADTQYF
TRBV9	NA	TRBJ2-5	NA	TGTGCCAGCAGCGTAATGGTCGGGGTGCGGGAGACCCAGTACTTC	CASSVMVGVRETQYF
TRBV7-2	NA	TRBJ2-1	NA	TGTGCCAGCAGCCCCTGGGGGGATACCCCTTACAATGAGCAGTTCTTC	CASSPWGDTPYNEQFF
TRBV4-1	NA	TRBJ2-3	NA	TGCGCCAGCAGCCCTCGACCCTCTGGGGAGCCTACACGACATACGCAGTATTTT	CASSPRPSGEPTRHTQYF
TRBV7-9	few	TRBJ2-7	NA	TGTGCCAGCAGCAATACCCGAGGCGACTACCTATCCGCCTACGAGCAGTACTTC	CASSNTRGDYLSAYEQYF
TRBV7-3	NA	TRBJ2-3	NA	TGTTCCAGCAGCCCACTTCCCGGCCGGGGGAGCACAGATACGCAGTATTTT	CSSSPLPGRGSTDTQYF
TRBV29-1	once	TRBJ2-5	TRBD2	TGCAGCGTCGCCGGGACTAGACAAGAGACCCAGTACTTC	CSVAGTRQETQYF
TRBV6-6	few	TRBJ2-7	NA	TGTGCCAGCAGCCGACAATCCTACGAGCAGTACTTC	CASSRQSYEQYF
TRBV7-9	once	TRBJ2-7	NA	TGTGCCAGCAGCTTAAGGGGGGACAGAGAAGTCTACGAGCAGTACTTC	CASSLRGDREVYEQYF
TRBV7-2	NA	TRBJ1-2	NA	TGTGCCAGCAGCTTAGTCTTGGCAGGGGCCCTCTCCGGCTACACCTTC	CASSLVLAGALSGYTF
TRBV6-1	NA	TRBJ2-7	TRBD1	TGTGCCAGCAGTGAATTGACAGGGTCCGACGAGCAGTACTTC	CASSELTGSDEQYF
TRBV9	NA	TRBJ2-4	TRBD1	TGTGCCAGCAGCGCGTTACTTAAGGACAGGGCACCCTACAAAAACATTCAGTACTTC	CASSALLKDRAPYKNIQYF
TRBV9	NA	TRBJ2-5	TRBD2	TGTGCCAGCAGCGTAGATGCGGGGGGGCCTCTTGAGACCCAGTACTTC	CASSVDAGGPLETQYF
TRBV15	NA	TRBJ2-1	TRBD2	TGTGCCACCAGCAGAGAACGTACTAGCGGGTACACTGAGCAGTTCTTC	CATSRERTSGYTEQFF
TRBV5-1	NA	TRBJ2-5	TRBD2	TGCGCCAGCAGCTTAAAAGCGGGGAACCAAGAGACCCAGTACTTC	CASSLKAGNQETQYF
TRBV5-8	few	TRBJ2-3	NA	TGTGCCAGCAGCCCCAGGAGGTACGAGGCCTCTAGCACAGATACGCAGTATTTT	CASSPRRYEASSTDTQYF
TRBV11-3	NA	TRBJ2-2	TRBD2	TGTGCCAGCAGTCTTACTAGCGGGAGGGCCGGGGAGCTGTTTTTT	CASSLTSGRAGELFF
TRBV7-9	NA	TRBJ1-6	NA	TGTGCCAGCAGCCCCCAGACCTATAATTCACCCCTCCACTTT	CASSPQTYNSPLHF
TRBV19	NA	TRBJ2-3	NA	TGTGCCAGTAGTATCTACTCTCTAGATACGCAGTATTTT	CASSIYSLDTQYF
TRBV9	NA	TRBJ1-2	TRBD1	TGTGCCAGCAGCGTACAGGGGGGTCCGCTCTATGGCTACACCTTC	CASSVQGGPLYGYTF
TRBV6-5	NA	TRBJ1-1	NA	TGTGCCAGCAGTCCAAGACAGGCTCGGGATACTGAAGCTTTCTTT	CASSPRQARDTEAFF